The clone carrying this TCR beta chain was picked up many times. The target antigen is unknown. This specimen belongs to a study of T cell repertoires in cytomegalovirus infection. Study background: The public TCR beta signatures pointed to both CMV infection and matching HLA type. Points from the study as a whole: Dominating the ex vivo response were HLA-C-restricted CMV-specific TCR beta clonotypes.

One entry per CDR3 protein results from TCRdb running MiXCR on the reads. The sample has about 460,000 distinct CDR3 sequences, about 11% seen once. This CDR3 is 17 amino acids long. V shed 1 base and J shed 1 base, with 16 bases lying between them. V usage is TRBV12-3 or TRBV12-4 and J usage is TRBJ2-5; D is ambiguous. The sample comprised PBMCs. The source is a human donor in good health (CMV status not recorded). Some clones in this sample may be carry-over from other donors' samples. The CDR3 spells CASSLDPNSEGQETQYF. The CDR3 DNA follows: TGTGCCAGCAGTTTAGACCCCAACAGTGAAGGCCAAGAGACCCAGTACTTC.